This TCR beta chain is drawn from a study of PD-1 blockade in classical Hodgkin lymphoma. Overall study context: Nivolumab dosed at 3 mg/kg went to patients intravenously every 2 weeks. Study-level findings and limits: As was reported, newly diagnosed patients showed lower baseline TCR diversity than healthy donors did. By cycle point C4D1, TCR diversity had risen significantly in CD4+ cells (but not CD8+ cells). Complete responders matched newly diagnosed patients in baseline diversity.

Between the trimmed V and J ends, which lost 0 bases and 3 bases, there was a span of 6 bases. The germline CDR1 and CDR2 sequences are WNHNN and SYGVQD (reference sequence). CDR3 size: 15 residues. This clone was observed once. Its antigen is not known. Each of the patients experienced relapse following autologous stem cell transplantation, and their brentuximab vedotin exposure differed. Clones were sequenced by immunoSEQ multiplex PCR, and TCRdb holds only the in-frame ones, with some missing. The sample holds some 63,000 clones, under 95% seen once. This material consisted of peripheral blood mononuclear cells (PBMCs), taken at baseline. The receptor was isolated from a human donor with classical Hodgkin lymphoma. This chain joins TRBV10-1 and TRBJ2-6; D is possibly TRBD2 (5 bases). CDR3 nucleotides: TGCGCCAGCAGTGAGTCAGGGAGTGGGGCCAACGTCCTGACTTTC. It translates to CASSESGSGANVLTF.